One sample yielded the 6 T cell receptor beta chains listed below, sequenced in a study of blood T cell repertoires in COVID-19. Produced via immunoSEQ multiplex PCR; TCRdb's table is partial and in-frame only. The data contain approximately 230,000 clones, about 89% of them singletons. Specimen: PBMCs or T cells enriched from blood (not recorded which). The receptor set was obtained from a woman aged 25 to 39 who had recovered from COVID-19.

CDR3 in DNA: TGTGCCAGCAGGTCCATCTACCGTAGCGGGGGGACCATTAATGAGCAGTTCTTC. Translated, it gives CASRSIYRSGGTINEQFF. The V call is TRBV28, the J call TRBJ2-1; TRBD2 matches 10 bases. V dropped 6 bases and J dropped 7; count of bases not matched to a gene: 18. The CDR3 sequence is 18 residues long. The germline CDR1 and CDR2 sequences are MDHEN and SYDVKM.

The chain has TRBV28 and TRBJ2-7; TRBD1 might be the D (6 bases). Germline lookup yields CDR1 MDHEN and CDR2 SYDVKM. V lost 6 bases and J 3 bases, leaving 18 bases between the germline ends. The CDR3 length is 15 residues. In DNA form, the CDR3 reads TGTGCCAGCAGGACCGGCCCGGGACACAACTACGAGCAGTACTTC. Protein: CASRTGPGHNYEQYF.

CDR3 coding DNA: TGTGCCTGGGGTCAAATTAGAGACTATGGCTACACCTTC. Its protein is CAWGQIRDYGYTF. The chain joins TRBV30 to TRBJ1-2; no clear D. The CDR3 spans 13 residues. V was clipped by 5 bases and J by 3 bases, with 13 bases between them. Germline assignment: CDR1 GTSNPN and CDR2 SVGIG (reference sequence).

This chain uses TRBV4-1 with TRBJ2-7, with TRBD2 matching over 8 bases. CDR1 is MGHRA and CDR2 is YSYEKL in the germline V gene. With 1 base clipped from V and 4 bases from J, the junction kept 6 bases outside the gene matches. This CDR3 contains 15 residues. The CDR3 region is CASSQAGTSAYEQYF. CDR3 in DNA: TGCGCCAGCAGCCAAGCCGGGACTAGTGCTTACGAGCAGTACTTC.

This clone is a singleton in its sample. The genes are TRBV27 and TRBJ2-7; 9 positions agree with TRBD2. CDR3 length: 16 amino acids. Germline V lookup: CDR1 MNHEY, CDR2 SMNVEV (reference sequence). Germline trimming cut 3 bases from V and 6 bases from J; bases unmatched to any gene: 12. The CDR3 sequence is CASSFAALAGSAEQYF. CDR3 DNA: TGTGCCAGCAGTTTCGCCGCGCTAGCGGGATCGGCCGAGCAGTACTTC.

The genes are TRBV20-1 and TRBJ1-5, with D unclear. This CDR3 has 13 residues. Germline V gene data show CDR1 as DFQATT and CDR2 as SNEGSKA (reference sequence). Trimming cost V 3 bases and J 4 bases, with 10 bases left between them. The CDR3 protein is CSASSRPNQPQHF. The CDR3 coding sequence is TGCAGTGCTAGTAGCAGGCCTAATCAGCCCCAGCATTTT.